This T cell receptor (beta chain) originates from a study of monozygotic twins with inflammatory bowel disease. One entry per CDR3 protein, without DNA, is what TCRdb gives after re-calling the 5' RACE reads. Recorded for this sample: approximately 400,000 distinct CDR3 sequences. From germline, CDR1 is GTSNPN and CDR2 SVGIG (reference sequence). The CDR3 is made up of 16 amino acids. Concerning this clonotype: Its antigen is still unknown.

Study findings and constraints: Twins with IBD had fewer clonotypes in common with others than healthy twins, particularly during disease activity. What may have added variability to patient repertoires is that immunosuppressive treatments differed. None of the different T cell subtypes could be distinguished from one another. IBD patients showed reduced TCRbeta diversity (inverse Simpson) versus healthy co-twins.

Material for sequencing was blood. This TCR came from a human donor with ulcerative colitis or Crohn's disease, or a healthy co-twin of an affected twin (not recorded which). The J gene is TRBJ2-4, the V gene TRBV30; lacking DNA, the TRBD2 call made by TCRdb goes unchecked. CDR3 sequence: CAWSDTSGRRSDIQYF.